The entry below gives a single T cell receptor (beta chain) sequence along with its context. Its specific antigen is unknown. Base quality data are lacking; no much larger clone is found one base away. These data belong to a study of blood T cell repertoires in COVID-19 (dated by TCRdb to the early 2020s). Looking at the study overall: Samples covering the acute and convalescent phases of COVID-19 were provided by collaborators in the United States, Italy and Spain. The samples were drawn from the first 160 participants of the ongoing ImmuneRACE study and from 950 to 1,500 subjects provided by 6 global collaborators. Where available, HLA class I and class II types were taken from metadata supplied by the sample provider and were not determined by assay-based typing. A freely available public database, intended as a resource for researchers studying the immune response to SARS-CoV-2, is where the repertoires were released. Deeply sampled blood TCRbeta repertoires from subjects exposed to, actively infected with, or recovered from COVID-19 were included in the dataset. The prospective study material was composed of cDNA or gDNA derived from T cells, B-cell-depleted T cells, or PBMCs. Nearly every sample came with metadata listing a de-identified subject ID, COVID-19 status, age in years and sex. Study-wide findings and limitations: How much clinical and demographic metadata was included differed by source and by participant, and the metadata was provided uncurated.

The germline V gene yields KGHDR for CDR1 and SFDVKD for CDR2. Trimming leaves V shorter by 4 bases and J shorter by 6 bases, with the junction holding 1 base beyond the gene matches. Counted from cysteine to phenylalanine, this CDR3 has 14 amino acids. Only the CDR3 DNA stays, 42 bases, in frame from base 1. The collaborating institutions used their own protocols to collect whole blood in K2EDTA tubes. For TCRbeta analysis, collaborators shipped samples in one of three forms: frozen whole blood, isolated PBMCs, or DNA extracted from either of those sample types. TCRbeta CDR3 regions were amplified from genomic DNA using the immunoSEQ Assay, a bias-controlled multiplex PCR. In the original analysis: Nucleated cell counts per sample were estimated from amplification of reference gene primers within the assay. Sequence reads were collapsed and filtered to measure the absolute abundance of every unique TCRbeta CDR3 rearrangement. Productive Simpson clonality was computed per sample as the square root of Simpson's diversity index over productive rearrangements. TCRdb limited this immuneACCESS table to in-frame rearrangements with V and J called. A share of clones is missing; checked studies link under half to unresolved V genes, and the rest is unexplained. V, J and clone size derive from that table, while D and trimming were established from the DNA sequence. Recorded for this sample are some 100,000 clones; 80% to 95% of them occurred a single time. Clones ranked in the top ten supply more than 0.85% of the sample.

The TCR sequence derives from a man aged 55 to 70 with acute or convalescent COVID-19. What was sequenced was peripheral blood. The V and J segments used are TRBV24-1 and TRBJ2-1; 11 of the junction bases match TRBD2. The DNA sequence is TGTGCCACCAGTGAGACTAGCGGGATCAATGAGCAGTTCTTC. Protein translation: CATSETSGINEQFF.